The T cell receptor beta chain under discussion was sequenced for a study of cytomegalovirus exposure and HLA in healthy donors. Study background: Ancestry clustering placed 70% to 90% of approximately 370 genotyped donors in the Caucasian-associated cluster.

Worth noting for this clone: No antigen is known for it.

Germline V gives CDR1 LNHDA, CDR2 SQIVND (reference sequence). Trimming took 6 bases from V and 7 from J; bases not matched to a gene: 8. This CDR3 comprises 15 residues. Points from the study as a whole: Reportedly, diagnosis of cytomegalovirus status by the classifier showed high specificity and sensitivity.

PCR employed 60 Vbeta and 13 Jbeta primers. Only in-frame clones appear in the TCRdb table, and some are missing; sequencing was by immunoSEQ multiplex PCR. Of about 130,000 clones in the sample, around four fifths were seen once. Sample: PBMCs. The J gene is TRBJ1-4, the V gene TRBV19; 10 bases match TRBD1. The sequence derives from a man between 18 and 35 years old in good health and CMV-seropositive. The CDR3: CASSPRDRGFEKLFF. As DNA, the CDR3 is TGTGCCAGTAGCCCCCGGGACAGGGGTTTTGAAAAACTGTTTTTT.